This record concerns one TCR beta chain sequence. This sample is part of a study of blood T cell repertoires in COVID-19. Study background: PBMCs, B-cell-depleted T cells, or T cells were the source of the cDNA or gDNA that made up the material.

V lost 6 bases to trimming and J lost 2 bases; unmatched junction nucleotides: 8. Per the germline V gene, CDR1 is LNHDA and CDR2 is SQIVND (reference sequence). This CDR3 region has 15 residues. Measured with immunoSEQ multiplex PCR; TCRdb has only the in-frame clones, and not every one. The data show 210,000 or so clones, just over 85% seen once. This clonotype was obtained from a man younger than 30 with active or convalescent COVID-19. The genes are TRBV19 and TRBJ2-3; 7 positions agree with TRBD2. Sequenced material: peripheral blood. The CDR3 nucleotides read TGTGCCAGTAGAATGGCTAGCGGCTACACAGATACGCAGTATTTT. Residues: CASRMASGYTDTQYF.